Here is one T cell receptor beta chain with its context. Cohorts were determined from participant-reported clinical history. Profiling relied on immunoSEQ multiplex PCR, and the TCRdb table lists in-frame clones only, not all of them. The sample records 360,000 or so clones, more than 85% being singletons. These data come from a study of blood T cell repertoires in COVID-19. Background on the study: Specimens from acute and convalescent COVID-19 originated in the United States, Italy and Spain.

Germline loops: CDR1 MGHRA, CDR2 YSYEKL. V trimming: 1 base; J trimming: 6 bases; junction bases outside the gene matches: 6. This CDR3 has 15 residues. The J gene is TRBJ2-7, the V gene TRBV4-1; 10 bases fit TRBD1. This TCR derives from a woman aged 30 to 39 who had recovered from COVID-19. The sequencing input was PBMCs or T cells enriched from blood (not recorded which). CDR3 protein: CASSQGWTGGSEQYF. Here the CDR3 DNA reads TGCGCCAGCAGCCAAGGTTGGACAGGGGGTAGCGAGCAGTACTTC.